One sample yielded the 26 T cell receptor beta chains listed below, sequenced in a study of cytomegalovirus exposure and HLA in healthy donors. 13 Jbeta primers and 60 Vbeta primers were used for the PCR. The table came from immunoSEQ multiplex PCR; TCRdb's copy has only in-frame clones and leaves some out. The table lists roughly 100,000 clones, about 81% of them singletons. The sample was PBMCs. Receptor source: a woman aged 40 to 50 in good health and CMV-seronegative.

This clone was observed a single time. V gene TRBV5-6 combines with J gene TRBJ2-1, with 9 bases fitting TRBD2. This CDR3 has 14 residues. In germline, CDR1 is SGHDT, CDR2 YYEEEE. Trimming took 0 bases from V and 5 from J; bases not matched to a gene: 0. The CDR3 nucleotides read TGTGCCAGCAGCTTGGCTAGCGGGAACAATGAGCAGTTCTTC. Amino acid sequence: CASSLASGNNEQFF.

V is TRBV10-3 and J is TRBJ1-1; D not certain. Germline CDR1 ENHRY, CDR2 SYGVKD. Trimming took 0 bases from V and 6 from J, leaving 14 bases between them. This CDR3 has 15 residues. CDR3 sequence: CAISESMETWPEAFF. The CDR3, as DNA: TGTGCCATCAGTGAGTCCATGGAGACTTGGCCTGAAGCTTTCTTT.

The chain recombines TRBV21-1 with TRBJ2-7; TRBD2, the D gene given by the table, was not confirmed from the DNA. TRBV21-1 is classified as a pseudogene. CDR3 size: 14 residues. CDR3 nucleotides: TGTGCCAGCAGCAAAGGGGGGGGGCGGTGGGAGCAGTACTTC. This codes for CASSKGGGRWEQYF.

The chain has TRBV5-1 and TRBJ2-7, with 9 bases lining up with TRBD2. The CDR3 runs to 18 residues. V was clipped by 3 bases and J by 5 bases; unmatched bases: 18. Germline-derived CDR1 and CDR2 are SGHRS and YFSETQ. This CDR3 is CASSYPPASAGGGHEQYF. The CDR3 coding sequence is TGCGCCAGCAGCTACCCTCCCGCTTCGGCGGGAGGGGGCCACGAGCAGTACTTC.

The gene calls are TRBV5-1 and TRBJ2-7, with a tentative D call TRBD1 (6 bases). CDR1 and CDR2 (germline): SGHRS, YFSETQ. V lost 4 bases and J 6 bases, leaving 20 bases between the germline ends. The CDR3 sequence is 15 residues long. The DNA of the CDR3 is TGCGCCAGCAGCCCGGTCGTCCACAGGGAAAGCGAGCAGTACTTC. Translated: CASSPVVHRESEQYF.

The chain has TRBV15 and TRBJ1-5; 8 bases match TRBD1. CDR3 length equals 19 residues. Germline V gives CDR1 LNHNV, CDR2 YYDKDF (reference sequence). V shed 0 bases and J 2 bases; nucleotides not matched to a gene: 12. In DNA, the CDR3 is TGTGCCACCAGCAGAGATAAGACAGGGGTGGTTGGGGGCAATCAGCCCCAGCATTTT. Protein: CATSRDKTGVVGGNQPQHF.

The chain has TRBV5-1 and TRBJ1-2; 9 nucleotides match TRBD1. The J segment lost 5 bases and the V segment lost 4 bases, leaving 9 bases of the junction unmatched. This CDR3 is 15 amino acids long. Germline assignment: CDR1 SGHRS and CDR2 YFSETQ. DNA for the CDR3: TGCGCCAGCAGCCCAAGGGGACAGGGACGTTATGGCTACACCTTC. Its translation: CASSPRGQGRYGYTF.

This clone was recorded once. The chain recombines TRBV7-9 with TRBJ2-2; 7 bases fit TRBD1. From germline, CDR1 is SEHNR and CDR2 FQNEAQ (reference sequence). This CDR3 is built from 14 residues. The trim removed 5 bases at V and 6 bases at J, leaving 6 bases unmatched. CDR3 sequence: CASSPTGSPGELFF. CDR3 sequence (DNA): TGTGCCAGCAGCCCGACAGGGAGTCCCGGGGAGCTGTTTTTT.

The CDR3 bases are TGTGCCAGCAGTCACCGAGGACAGACGAACACCGGGGAGCTGTTTTTT. Protein: CASSHRGQTNTGELFF. The chain carries TRBV11-2 and TRBJ2-2, with D tentatively TRBD1 (6 bases). The CDR3 consists of 16 residues. Germline V CDR1 and CDR2: SGHAT, FQNNGV. The ends were cut back, 6 bases at V and 0 bases at J, with 14 bases in the middle.

Note on this clone: The junction shows a germline mismatch at one end, possibly a read error. The rearrangement links TRBV7-7 to TRBJ2-6, with a possible D match to TRBD1 (5 bases). The V gene's germline CDR1 is SSHAT and CDR2 FNYEAQ (reference sequence). The CDR3 loop spans 19 amino acids. CDR3 DNA sequence: TGTGCTAGCAGCTCCCCAAGGGGCCCTAAAAGCTCTGGGGCCAACGTCCTGACTTTC. Its protein is CASSSPRGPKSSGANVLTF.

The V call is TRBV7-6, the J call TRBJ2-5, with 7 nucleotides matching TRBD1. Germline trimming cut 5 bases from V and 0 bases from J; bases unmatched to any gene: 6. The CDR3 contains 15 residues. Germline CDR1 reads SGHVS; CDR2 reads FNYEAQ. The CDR3 DNA reads TGTGCCAGCAGCCCCCTGACAGGGTACCAAGAGACCCAGTACTTC. Translated, it gives CASSPLTGYQETQYF.

The genes are TRBV27 and TRBJ2-5; D remains unclear. The DNA matches TRBJ2-7 better at its end, which makes the J call doubtful. The CDR3 is 13 residues long. Germline V gene data show CDR1 as MNHEY and CDR2 as SMNVEV (reference sequence). CDR3 residues: CASSSTIPYEQYF. The CDR3 nucleotides are TGTGCCAGCAGTTCTACCATCCCCTACGAGCAGTACTTC.

This chain joins TRBV5-1 and TRBJ1-1, with a possible D match to TRBD1 (5 bases). Germline V gene data show CDR1 as SGHRS and CDR2 as YFSETQ. The CDR3 loop spans 17 amino acids. The ends were cut back, 0 bases at V and 2 bases at J, with 17 bases in the middle. The CDR3: CASSLETGFFGNTEAFF. CDR3 bases: TGCGCCAGCAGCTTGGAAACAGGTTTCTTCGGTAACACTGAAGCTTTCTTT.

This chain links TRBV11-3 with TRBJ1-1, with 8 nucleotides matching TRBD1. Trimming at V came to 5 bases and at J to 0 bases, leaving 5 bases not matched to a gene. The CDR3 totals 15 residues. The germline V gene encodes CDR1 SGHNT and CDR2 YENEEA. The CDR3 DNA follows: TGTGCCAGCAGCGCCCGGACAGGGATGAACACTGAAGCTTTCTTT. It translates to CASSARTGMNTEAFF.

The chain uses TRBV5-1 and TRBJ2-1, with 7 bases matching TRBD1. V lost 4 bases, J lost 6 bases, and 7 bases stayed unmatched. CDR3 length: 14 amino acids. The germline V gene has CDR1 SGHRS and CDR2 YFSETQ. The CDR3 DNA is TGCGCCAGCAGCCAACCGACAGGGAGCAATGAGCAGTTCTTC. This encodes CASSQPTGSNEQFF. The entire variable domain, with the rest obtained from reference TRBV5-1 and TRBJ2-1, is as follows: KAGVTQTPRYLIKTRGQQVTLSCSPISGHRSVSWYQQTPGQGLQFLFEYFSETQRNKGNFPGRFSGRQFSNSRSEMNVSTLELGDSALYLCASSQPTGSNEQFFGPGTRLTVL.

V and J are TRBV6-5 and TRBJ1-5; 9 bases align to TRBD1. Germline V CDR1 and CDR2: MNHEY, SVGAGI. The CDR3 runs 15 residues. Trimming took 2 bases from V and 7 from J; bases not matched to a gene: 6. The CDR3 reads CASSYTTGGGQPQHF. CDR3 sequence (DNA): TGTGCCAGCAGTTACACTACAGGGGGCGGGCAGCCCCAGCATTTT.

The chain's CDR3 is CASIPKADSTRYEQYF. In DNA, the CDR3 is TGTGCCAGCATTCCTAAAGCGGACAGTACTCGTTACGAGCAGTACTTC. This chain connects TRBV27 to TRBJ2-7, with a tentative D call TRBD1 (6 bases). Per germline, CDR1 MNHEY and CDR2 SMNVEV (reference sequence). Deletions cut 7 bases from V and 4 bases from J, with 23 bases between. This CDR3 is 16 amino acids long.

The chain is built from TRBV28 and TRBJ2-7, with 10 positions matching TRBD2. This CDR3 region has 14 residues. Germline CDR1 is MDHEN and CDR2 is SYDVKM. V lost 5 bases, J lost 6 bases, and 7 bases stayed unmatched. In nucleotides, the CDR3 is TGTGCCAGCAGTCCTAGCGGGAGTGATTTCGAGCAGTACTTC. Residues: CASSPSGSDFEQYF.

The chain combines TRBV4-1 with TRBJ1-6; 9 bases line up with TRBD1. Germline values: CDR1 MGHRA, CDR2 YSYEKL. With V trimmed by 4 bases and J by 6 bases, 4 bases remained unmatched. This CDR3 has 15 amino acids. The CDR3 region has the DNA TGCGCCAGCAGCCCACGACAGGGGGTTAATTCACCCCTCCACTTT. Translation: CASSPRQGVNSPLHF.

This clone has only a few counts. The gene calls are TRBV25-1 and TRBJ1-3, with D possibly matching TRBD1 (6 bases). Trimming took off 7 bases at V and 2 bases at J, with 12 bases between the two ends. Germline V lookup: CDR1 MGHDK, CDR2 SYGVNS. This CDR3 spans 14 amino acids. CDR3 sequence: CASNTGLAGNTIYF. The CDR3 nucleotides are TGTGCCAGCAATACAGGGTTGGCTGGAAACACCATATATTTT.

The V and J genes are TRBV5-1 and TRBJ2-3; TRBD1 might be the D (5 bases). The CDR3 spans 15 residues. From germline, CDR1 is SGHRS and CDR2 YFSETQ. The germline V and J ends were trimmed by 6 bases and 4 bases, with 18 bases remaining between them. CDR3 in amino acids: CASTAELGQSDTQYF. The CDR3, as DNA: TGCGCCAGCACGGCAGAGCTGGGGCAGTCAGATACGCAGTATTTT.

The genes are TRBV9 and TRBJ2-1; no clear D gene. This CDR3 spans 11 amino acids. The V end was cut by 3 bases, the J end by 7 bases, with 5 bases between. The germline V gene encodes CDR1 SGDLS and CDR2 YYNGEE. The CDR3 DNA sequence: TGTGCCAGCAGCGGCCGGAATGAGCAGTTCTTC. As protein: CASSGRNEQFF.

V gene TRBV28 combines with J gene TRBJ1-1; D remains unclear. The V and J ends lost 5 bases and 7 bases respectively, with 8 bases between them. The CDR3 has 11 residues. Per germline, CDR1 MDHEN and CDR2 SYDVKM. CDR3 sequence: CASSRDCEAFF. CDR3 DNA: TGTGCCAGCAGTAGAGACTGTGAAGCTTTCTTT.

The J gene is TRBJ2-1, the V gene TRBV30, with TRBD1 matching 9 bases. This CDR3 has 15 residues. Germline CDR1 and CDR2: GTSNPN and SVGIG (reference sequence). Unmatched junction bases numbered 9, after V lost 5 bases and J lost 4 bases. This chain's CDR3 is CAWVFRDRDYNEQFF. CDR3 DNA sequence: TGTGCCTGGGTTTTCCGGGACAGGGATTACAATGAGCAGTTCTTC.

This clone was seen a few times. The chain uses TRBV7-6 and TRBJ2-5, with TRBD1 matching over 7 bases. This CDR3 contains 15 residues. The germline gives CDR1 SGHVS, CDR2 FNYEAQ. J lost 2 bases, V lost 4 bases, and 7 bases had no gene match. Here the CDR3 DNA reads TGTGCCAGCAGCTGGTTAGTGGGACAGCAAGAGACCCAGTACTTC. This gives the protein CASSWLVGQQETQYF.

V gene TRBV27 combines with J gene TRBJ2-7, with 10 nucleotides matching TRBD1. This CDR3 comprises 14 residues. The V gene's germline CDR1 is MNHEY and CDR2 SMNVEV (reference sequence). V lost 8 bases to trimming and J lost 2 bases; unmatched junction nucleotides: 6. CDR3 bases: TGTGCCAGCCGCCGACAGGGGGCGGCCTACGAGCAGTACTTC. This translates into CASRRQGAAYEQYF.